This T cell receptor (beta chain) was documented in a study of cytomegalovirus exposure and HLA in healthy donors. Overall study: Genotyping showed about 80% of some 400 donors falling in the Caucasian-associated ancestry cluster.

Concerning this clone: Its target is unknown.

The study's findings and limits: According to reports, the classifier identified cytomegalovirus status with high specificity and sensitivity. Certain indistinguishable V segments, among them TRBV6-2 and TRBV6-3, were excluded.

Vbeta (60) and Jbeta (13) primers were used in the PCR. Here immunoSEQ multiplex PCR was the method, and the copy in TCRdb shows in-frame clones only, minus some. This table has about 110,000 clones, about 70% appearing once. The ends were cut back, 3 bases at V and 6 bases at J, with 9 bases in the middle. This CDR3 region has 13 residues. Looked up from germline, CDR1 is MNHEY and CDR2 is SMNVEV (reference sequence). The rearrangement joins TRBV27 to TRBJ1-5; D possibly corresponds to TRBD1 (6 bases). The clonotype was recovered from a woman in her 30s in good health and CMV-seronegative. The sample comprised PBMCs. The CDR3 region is CASSLGGPQPQHF. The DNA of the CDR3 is TGTGCCAGCAGTTTGGGGGGGCCTCAGCCCCAGCATTTT.